What follows are 6 T cell receptor beta chains derived from one specimen sequenced in a study of CD8 T cells in ankylosing spondylitis. TCRdb analysed the 5' RACE reads with MiXCR anew, one entry per CDR3 protein. This table has approximately 150,000 distinct CDR3 sequences, more than 40% appearing once. What was sequenced was synovial fluid, either unsorted or a sorted T cell fraction (not recorded which). These TCRs come from a male donor with ankylosing spondylitis.

V is TRBV7-8 and J is TRBJ2-5; a weak D match, TRBD2 (6 bases). CDR3 length equals 14 residues. V gave up 5 bases and J gave up 5 bases, with 15 bases separating them. In germline, CDR1 is SGHVS, CDR2 FQNEAQ. The chain's CDR3 is CASSPMGGRETQYF. DNA of the CDR3: TGTGCCAGCAGCCCTATGGGAGGTCGGGAGACCCAGTACTTC.

A few counts support this clonotype. This sequence joins TRBV7-4 and TRBJ1-2; D unclear. CDR1 is SGHVT, CDR2 SQSDAQ, per germline. The germline V and J ends were trimmed by 5 bases and 4 bases, with 14 bases remaining between them. This CDR3 region has 14 residues. Written as DNA, the CDR3 is TGTGCCAGCAGCCCCCTGACCGGAGGCTATGGCTACACCTTC. Its protein is CASSPLTGGYGYTF.

The V gene is TRBV5-6, the J gene TRBJ2-2; D may be TRBD1 (7 bases). This CDR3 has 17 amino acids. V lost 0 bases to trimming and J lost 2 bases, with 14 bases between them. CDR1 SGHDT and CDR2 YYEEEE come from the germline V gene. This CDR3 reads CASSLGQGGTNTGELFF. Here the CDR3 DNA reads TGTGCCAGCAGCTTGGGTCAGGGGGGTACCAACACCGGGGAGCTGTTTTTT.

The chain employs TRBV5-4 and TRBJ2-5, with 10 nucleotides matching TRBD1. After removal of 3 bases from V and 11 bases from J, the junction contained 7 bases not matched to a gene. Looked up from germline, CDR1 is SGHNT and CDR2 is YYREEE (reference sequence). The CDR3 loop spans 13 amino acids. The CDR3 nucleotides are TGTGCCAGCAGCTCAGGACAGGGGGGAGGGCAGTACTTC. It is translated as CASSSGQGGGQYF.

This clonotype has ten or more counts. V and J are TRBV28 and TRBJ2-1; TRBD2 aligns across 10 bases. V shed 5 bases and J 8 bases; nucleotides not matched to a gene: 9. From germline, CDR1 is MDHEN and CDR2 SYDVKM. The CDR3 covers 15 residues. The chain's CDR3 is CASSPSGRARDEQFF. CDR3 DNA: TGTGCCAGCAGTCCAAGCGGGAGGGCCAGGGATGAGCAGTTCTTC.

This clonotype was seen a single time. The rearrangement joins TRBV5-1 to TRBJ2-7; TRBD1 matches at 8 bases. Germline V gives CDR1 SGHRS, CDR2 YFSETQ. CDR3 length: 17 residues. V gave up 2 bases and J gave up 0 bases; unmatched junction bases: 10. In DNA form, the CDR3 reads TGCGCCAGCAGCTTCCCAGGGGGCGCGGGAACCTCCTACGAGCAGTACTTC. Amino acid sequence: CASSFPGGAGTSYEQYF.